This TCR beta chain was identified in a study (dated by TCRdb to between 2015 and 2016). Looking at the study overall: The study tested whether tumor-infiltrating Tregs in breast cancer are recruited from blood Tregs or converted in situ from other CD4+ T cell subsets. What the work shows at the level of the full study, not this receptor alone: Tumor-infiltrating Treg TCR alpha and beta sequences overlapped most with tumor naive CD4+ T cells, then with blood naive CD4+ T cells. The validation in the larger cohort was limited to a single TCR beta V-J rearrangement instead of whole repertoires. Tumor memory CD4+ T cell TCR gene usage clustered with blood and lymph node memory CD4+ cells and lymph node naive CD4+ cells.

From the cysteine up to the phenylalanine, the CDR3 has a length of 13 residues. The only DNA kept is the CDR3, 39 bases in frame from the first base. CDR1 and CDR2, looked up from the germline V gene, are MNHEY and SVGAGI. The V end loses 4 bases and the J end loses 2 bases, and a stretch of 8 bases separates them. Memory CD4+ T cells were isolated as CD4+CD45RO+CD25- cells. Tregs, naive and memory CD4+ T cells from tumor, blood and ipsilateral draining lymph nodes of about five breast cancer patients underwent full-length TCR alpha and beta sequencing. Tumor tissue, along with lymph nodes from ipsilateral axillary dissection, was perfused with PBS, minced, and then digested using collagenase I and hyaluronidase. Ficoll density gradient centrifugation was used to isolate mononuclear cells from either lymph nodes or less than 55 ml of peripheral blood. A purity exceeding 90% was confirmed by FACS for the sorted cell populations.

Full-length TCR variable regions were amplified by 5' RACE PCR with constant-region reverse primers, followed by semi-nested PCR with Nested Universal Primer A. Using the ReliaPrep RNA Cell Miniprep System, total RNA was extracted, and the SMARTer RACE 5'/3' Kit was then used to reverse transcribe the RNA into 5'RACE-ready cDNA. Multiplex adaptors were used to barcode the full-length TCR alpha and beta libraries, which were then sequenced on an Illumina MiSeq. In the paper's pipeline: For each of nine subset-tissue groups, sequencing data from the five patients were pooled, and the groups were then compared using unsupervised clustering of TCR gene usage. The Morisita-Horn index, with shared sequences weighted by their contribution to each repertoire, was used to calculate repertoire similarity. TCRdb reanalyzed the raw reads on its own, using fastp at Q25 for trimming and MiXCR for clone calling, and kept in-frame beta chains. Under each unique CDR3 protein, matching rows form one entry showing the most common genes and DNA. These V and J calls are TCRdb output, not the study's own analysis. This sample comprises about 43,000 distinct CDR3 sequences, around 30% of them detected only once. In total, the top ten clones hold roughly 4% of the sample.

This clonotype was picked up a small number of times. Its antigen remains undetermined. Base qualities are missing; no much larger clone stands one base away. Sequenced: memory CD4+ T cells sorted from a lymph node. The cell subset or site label here, explained by the study, means: memory CD4+ T cells, CD4+CD45RO+CD25-. The chain is encoded by TRBV6-5 joined to TRBJ2-5, and perhaps TRBD1 as D gene, on 5 matching bases. This clonotype was sampled from a female donor with breast cancer. The CDR3 protein is CASSFQGQETQYF. DNA sequence: TGTGCCAGCAGTTTTCAGGGACAAGAGACCCAGTACTTC.